This entry concerns a single T cell receptor beta chain. Its antigen remains unidentified. This sample stems from a study of cytomegalovirus exposure and HLA in healthy donors. Study-level information: A previous analysis identified approximately 120 million unique TCR beta sequences derived from approximately 190 million T cells.

The primer mix had 60 Vbeta and 13 Jbeta primers. The protocol was immunoSEQ multiplex PCR, while the TCRdb copy is restricted to in-frame clones and leaves out a portion. The sample yields approximately 120,000 clones, of which the top ten take up roughly 2%. General study results and limits: With high specificity and sensitivity, the classifier reportedly diagnosed cytomegalovirus status. In a later analysis, most CMV-associated TCR beta chains appeared HLA-restricted. In a later analysis, TCR association rates varied by HLA locus: DRB1 most, HLA-C fewest.

From germline, CDR1 is MNHNY and CDR2 SVGAGI (reference sequence). Unmatched junction bases numbered 8, after V lost 6 bases and J lost 9 bases. The CDR3 is 14 residues long. The receptor was derived from a woman aged 55-69 years in good health and CMV-seronegative. The chain is built from TRBV6-6 and TRBJ2-4, with TRBD2 matching over 10 bases. The specimen was PBMCs. CDR3 nucleotides: TGTGCCAGCAGCCCTAGCGGGAGTATTATCATTCAGTACTTC. This codes for CASSPSGSIIIQYF.